This entry describes one T cell receptor beta chain. What the recovered Cohort 3 donors had was two negative PCRs, clearance, or symptom resolution. Repertoires were generated with immunoSEQ multiplex PCR, while TCRdb's copy carries only in-frame clones and drops some. The sample has about 220,000 clones, approximately 83% seen once; the top ten hold more than 3%. The data originate from a study of blood T cell repertoires in COVID-19. Sequenced sample: PBMCs or T cells enriched from blood (not recorded which). The clonotype originates from a woman aged 60-70 years who had recovered from COVID-19.

The CDR3 is CAWSVLRSYNEQFF. As DNA, the CDR3 is TGTGCCTGGAGTGTTTTACGGTCCTACAATGAGCAGTTCTTC. This chain uses TRBV30 with TRBJ2-1, with no clear D. CDR3 size: 14 residues. Germline V gene lookup returns CDR1 GTSNPN and CDR2 SVGIG (reference sequence). Trimming took off 0 bases at V and 1 base at J, with 7 bases between the two ends. Using reference TRBV30 and TRBJ2-1 for the parts outside the CDR3, the full variable domain is SQTIHQWPATLVQPVGSPLSLECTVEGTSNPNLYWYRQAAGRGLQLLFYSVGIGQISSEVPQNLSASRPQDRQFILSSKKLLLSDSGFYLCAWSVLRSYNEQFFGPGTRLTVL.